This T cell receptor beta chain came from a study of blood T cell repertoires in COVID-19. Sequencing was performed with immunoSEQ multiplex PCR; in TCRdb, only in-frame clones are kept and a portion is missing. The top ten clones hold 2.4% of a sample with some 130,000 clones, around 80% of them seen once. Germline V gene lookup returns CDR1 LNHDA and CDR2 SQIVND (reference sequence). The CDR3 has 15 amino acids. Trimming cost V 3 bases and J 3 bases; bases outside gene matches: 6. The sample consisted of PBMCs or T cells enriched from blood (not recorded which). The V call is TRBV19, the J call TRBJ2-7; 9 bases agree with TRBD2. This sequence originates from a man aged 40-55 years with acute COVID-19. In nucleotides, the CDR3 is TGTGCCAGTAGTATGGGTCCAGCGGGGGGCTACGAGCAGTACTTC. It specifies CASSMGPAGGYEQYF.